This T cell receptor (beta chain) originates from a study of T-cell memory formation after mild COVID-19. General study findings and limits: CD4/CD8 balance held among clones contracting day 15 to 85, and later expanders leaned CD4+. Those CD4+ clones that contracted were mainly in CM and EM (CD8+ ones in EMRA). Memory cells collected pre-infection included some clones that later responded, suggesting cross-reactive memory joined.

The length of the CDR3 is 13 residues. The ends were cut back, 5 bases at V and 6 bases at J, with 12 bases in the middle. Notes on this clonotype: The target antigen is unknown.

MiXCR was run by TCRdb on the 5' RACE reads, yielding one entry per CDR3 protein. This sample has 300,000 to 350,000 distinct CDR3 sequences, with just under 20% found just once. The J gene is TRBJ2-3, the V gene TRBV12-3 or TRBV12-4; TRBD2 is a possible D gene (6 bases). The sequencing input was PBMCs or a T cell subset sorted from them (not recorded which). The clonotype was recovered from a man between 18 and 35 years old who had mild COVID-19 (a few samples of this study predate the infection). Cell type and time point are not known. CDR3 DNA sequence: TGTGCCAGCAGTCCGGGACTGCCCGATACGCAGTATTTT. Translated: CASSPGLPDTQYF.